This TCR beta chain was retrieved from a study of technical replicates of blood from several donors. Sequencing used immunoSEQ multiplex PCR; TCRdb keeps in-frame clones, though not all of them. The data contain some 94,000 clones, almost 97% of them singletons. Germline V gene lookup returns CDR1 MNHEY and CDR2 SMNVEV (reference sequence). V was clipped by 2 bases and J by 12 bases, with 17 bases between them. This CDR3 spans 13 amino acids. This chain connects TRBV27 to TRBJ2-7, with D possibly matching TRBD1 (6 bases). The material sequenced was T cells isolated from PBMCs. The receptor was isolated from a human donor in good health. In DNA form, the CDR3 reads TGTGCCAGCAGTTTAACTGGGGGCGTGAAATGGTACTTC. This encodes CASSLTGGVKWYF.